This T cell receptor beta chain was recorded in a study of T cell repertoires in cytomegalovirus infection. As for the study in general: CMV epitopes in the study were HLA-C-restricted (recently identified) and HLA-B-restricted (well studied). Indicated by public TCR beta signatures were CMV infection and matching HLA type.

This clonotype was observed a handful of times. The antigen remains unidentified. The study's findings and limits: In two of eight donors, the top clonotype was HLA-C-restricted CMV-specific.

The germline V gene encodes CDR1 MGHRA and CDR2 YSYEKL. The CDR3 runs 16 residues. The V and J ends lost 1 base and 5 bases respectively, with 17 bases between them. TCRdb recomputed calls from the reads with MiXCR, one row per CDR3 protein. Among 200,000 to 250,000 distinct CDR3 sequences, 30% to 45% were seen once, and the ten largest hold around 60%. The clonotype comes from a human donor in good health (CMV status not recorded). Some clones in this sample may be carry-over from other donors' samples. Specimen: CD8+ T cells from cultured PBMCs, collected from culture after CMV antigen stimulation. J is TRBJ1-1 and V is TRBV4-1; D may be TRBD1 (5 bases). The CDR3: CASSQAGGLQQTEAFF. The CDR3, as DNA: TGCGCCAGCAGCCAAGCCGGGGGACTACAGCAGACTGAAGCTTTCTTT.